The 26 T cell receptor beta chains given below trace back to one sample, sequenced in a study of response to subunit inactivated influenza vaccine. TCRdb re-called the RT-PCR reads with MiXCR, one entry per CDR3 protein. The data hold about 570,000 distinct CDR3 sequences, with about 11% observed a single time. This sample also appeared in a second study, on T cells expressing NK-cell markers. Per that study: TCR beta cDNA was made by 5'RACE template switching with UMIs.

The starting material was PBMCs from blood, obtained on the day of vaccination. These receptors came from a man aged 45 to 65 who received an inactivated influenza vaccine.

This chain's CDR3 is CASSLAGLAEETQYF. The CDR3 DNA reads TGTGCCAGCAGCTTAGCGGGACTAGCGGAAGAGACCCAGTACTTC. V is TRBV7-2 and J is TRBJ2-5; 11 bases map to TRBD2. The ends lost 0 bases at V and 3 bases at J; junction bases unmatched: 0. From germline, CDR1 is SGHTA and CDR2 FQGNSA. The CDR3 has 15 residues.

Only a few counts were recorded for this clonotype. The chain has TRBV29-1 and TRBJ2-1; TRBD1 is a possible D gene (8 bases). In germline, CDR1 is SQVTM, CDR2 ANQGSEA. This CDR3 has 15 residues. V was pared by 6 bases and J by 4 bases, with 19 bases between. The CDR3 DNA reads TGCAGCGTCACAGGGGGGGCGGGAAATTACAATGAGCAGTTCTTC. Translated: CSVTGGAGNYNEQFF.

With respect to this clonotype: This likely comes from a read error, as the CDR3 has no conserved phenylalanine or tryptophan at its end. The J gene is TRBJ2-1, the V gene TRBV2, with TRBD1 matching over 8 bases. The CDR3 has 14 residues. Germline-derived CDR1 and CDR2 are SNHLY and FYNNEI. V shed 6 bases, J shed 4 bases, and the junction held 5 bases outside the gene matches. The CDR3 bases are TGTGCCAGCAGCCAGGGGGCGGTGTACAATGAGCAGTTCGTC. This sequence encodes CASSQGAVYNEQFV.

This clonotype came up a few times. V usage is TRBV4-3 and J usage is TRBJ1-4; TRBD1 is a possible D gene (6 bases). Looked up from germline, CDR1 is LGHNA and CDR2 is YSLEER. This CDR3 comprises 14 residues. Trimming shortened V by 0 bases and J by 8 bases, and 10 bases separated the two germline ends. As DNA, the CDR3 is TGCGCCAGCAGCCAAGACAGGGGTCGCGAAAAACTGTTTTTT. Protein sequence: CASSQDRGREKLFF.

A few counts support this clonotype. The chain combines TRBV27 with TRBJ2-3; 8 bases fit TRBD2. This CDR3 spans 13 amino acids. Germline lookup yields CDR1 MNHEY and CDR2 SMNVEV (reference sequence). Trimming removed 5 bases from V and 11 bases from J; junction bases left unmatched: 9. The CDR3 loop reads CASSHRGLVVQYF. For the CDR3, the DNA is TGTGCCAGCAGTCATCGGGGACTAGTCGTGCAGTATTTT.

Only a few counts were recorded for this clonotype. The V gene is TRBV7-6, the J gene TRBJ2-2; 7 nucleotides agree with TRBD1. This CDR3 is 15 amino acids long. Unmatched junction bases numbered 8, after V lost 6 bases and J lost 4 bases. Per germline, CDR1 SGHVS and CDR2 FNYEAQ. CDR3: CASRLTGFGTGELFF. CDR3 sequence (DNA): TGTGCCAGCAGACTGACAGGGTTCGGCACCGGGGAGCTGTTTTTT.

V and J are TRBV4-1 and TRBJ2-3, with 10 nucleotides matching TRBD1. The CDR3 runs 16 residues. The V gene's germline CDR1 is MGHRA and CDR2 YSYEKL. V shed 3 bases and J 0 bases; nucleotides not matched to a gene: 3. The CDR3 reads CASSHRQGASTDTQYF. The CDR3 DNA sequence: TGCGCCAGCAGCCACCGACAGGGGGCCAGCACAGATACGCAGTATTTT.

This clonotype was picked up a small number of times. A much more abundant neighbour one base away suggests this may be a read error. The gene calls are TRBV6-4 and TRBJ2-1; either TRBD1 or TRBD2 may supply D (5 bases each). Germline V gene data show CDR1 as MRHNA and CDR2 as SNTAGT. The CDR3 sequence is 12 residues long. Between the trimmed V and J ends, which lost 2 bases and 7 bases, there was a span of 6 bases. CDR3 loop: CASSDEGNEQFF. DNA for the CDR3: TGTGCCAGCAGTGACGAGGGGAATGAGCAGTTCTTC.

This clonotype was seen many times. This chain links TRBV7-9 with TRBJ2-2; D call uncertain. Germline V gene sequence: CDR1 SEHNR, CDR2 FQNEAQ (reference sequence). The CDR3 is made up of 15 amino acids. The V end lost 0 bases, the J end lost 4 bases, and 9 bases lay between the germline ends. For the CDR3, the DNA is TGTGCCAGCAGCTTAGCGGGTAGGAGCACCGGGGAGCTGTTTTTT. Translating gives CASSLAGRSTGELFF.

A word on this clonotype: A much larger clone lies one base from this, so it may be a read error. The chain has TRBV12-3 or TRBV12-4 and TRBJ1-4; 8 bases align to TRBD1. This CDR3 is built from 14 residues. CDR3 coding DNA: TGTGCCAGCAGTGCGGACAGGGCTCGGGAAAAACTGTATTTT. Amino acid sequence: CASSADRAREKLYF.

This clonotype has a handful of counts. The chain employs TRBV4-3 and TRBJ2-5, with D tentatively TRBD1 (5 bases). In germline, CDR1 is LGHNA, CDR2 YSLEER. V was trimmed by 0 bases and J by 7 bases, leaving 12 bases between them. The CDR3 length is 14 residues. The CDR3 sequence is CASSQDGQDWTQYF. The CDR3 DNA reads as TGCGCCAGCAGCCAAGATGGACAAGATTGGACCCAGTACTTC.

V and J are TRBV27 and TRBJ1-6, with TRBD1 identical over 7 bases. Germline V gene sequence: CDR1 MNHEY, CDR2 SMNVEV (reference sequence). The CDR3 has 14 residues. Trimming cost V 3 bases and J 5 bases; bases outside gene matches: 1. Here the CDR3 reads CASSFGTDNSPLHF. DNA of the CDR3: TGTGCCAGCAGTTTTGGGACAGATAATTCACCCCTCCACTTT.

This clonotype was counted many times. The chain recombines TRBV20-1 with TRBJ2-3; D gene unclear. The germline V gene has CDR1 DFQATT and CDR2 SNEGSKA (reference sequence). This CDR3 is built from 12 residues. Between the trimmed V and J ends, which lost 6 bases and 5 bases, there was a span of 12 bases. This chain's CDR3 is CSAHDHRDTQYF. Written as DNA, the CDR3 is TGCAGTGCACACGACCACAGAGATACGCAGTATTTT.

This chain joins TRBV7-2 and TRBJ2-4; weak D call: TRBD2 (5 bases). CDR3 length: 16 amino acids. The germline V gene has CDR1 SGHTA and CDR2 FQGNSA. V gave up 2 bases and J gave up 6 bases, with 17 bases separating them. CDR3 bases: TGTGCCAGCAGCTTAAGGGCGGGTTTCAACCGAAACATTCAGTACTTC. Encoded protein: CASSLRAGFNRNIQYF.

The chain is built from TRBV15 and TRBJ2-5; D is perhaps TRBD1 (6 bases). V was trimmed by 5 bases and J by 4 bases, leaving 17 bases between them. The length of the CDR3 is 15 residues. The germline gives CDR1 LNHNV, CDR2 YYDKDF (reference sequence). CDR3 loop: CATSFSKGVPETQYF. As DNA, the CDR3 is TGTGCCACCAGCTTTTCTAAGGGGGTCCCAGAGACCCAGTACTTC.

The genes are TRBV4-1 and TRBJ1-1; 8 positions agree with TRBD1. This CDR3 has 13 amino acids. V shed 6 bases, J shed 5 bases, and the junction held 5 bases outside the gene matches. CDR1 MGHRA and CDR2 YSYEKL come from the germline V gene. The CDR3 protein is CASRRTGGTEAFF. The CDR3 coding sequence is TGCGCCAGCAGACGAACAGGGGGGACTGAAGCTTTCTTT.

This clonotype was observed a few times. The gene calls are TRBV5-1 and TRBJ2-2, with D possibly matching TRBD1 (5 bases). Trimming stripped 4 bases from V and 1 base from J, with 11 bases between. The CDR3 loop spans 15 amino acids. Germline V CDR1 and CDR2: SGHRS, YFSETQ. The DNA of the CDR3 is TGCGCCAGCAGCAAGGGGTCACAGAACACCGGGGAGCTGTTTTTT. This sequence encodes CASSKGSQNTGELFF.

This clonotype was observed a handful of times. V and J are TRBV6-1 and TRBJ2-7; D is uncertain. The germline CDR1 and CDR2 sequences are MNHNS and SASEGT. This CDR3 spans 13 amino acids. V gave up 6 bases and J gave up 3 bases, with 12 bases separating them. The DNA of the CDR3 is TGTGCCAGCAGAGGCACCGACCACTACGAGCAGTACTTC. Encoded protein: CASRGTDHYEQYF.

The CDR3 bases are TGTGCCAGCAGCCGGAAGGCCGGTTATGGCTACACCTTC. This sequence encodes CASSRKAGYGYTF. The chain combines TRBV14 with TRBJ1-2; D remains unclear. Trimming cost V 4 bases and J 5 bases, with 11 bases left between them. The CDR3 totals 13 residues. Germline V lookup: CDR1 SGHDN, CDR2 FVKESK.

This chain uses TRBV6-5 with TRBJ2-4; TRBD1 or TRBD2 may be the D gene (6 bases each). Trimming left V 0 bases short and J 0 bases short, with 12 bases between. CDR3 length: 17 residues. Germline lookup yields CDR1 MNHEY and CDR2 SVGAGI. The CDR3 region has the DNA TGTGCCAGCAGTTACTCCCCCCGGGGGCTAGCCAAAAACATTCAGTACTTC. It specifies CASSYSPRGLAKNIQYF.

CDR3 loop: CASSPTGFRDTQYF. CDR3 DNA sequence: TGTGCCAGCAGCCCGACAGGGTTTCGGGATACGCAGTATTTT. V gene TRBV7-9 combines with J gene TRBJ2-3; 7 nucleotides line up with TRBD1. V lost 5 bases and J lost 6; bases outside the gene matches: 8. The germline V gene encodes CDR1 SEHNR and CDR2 FQNEAQ (reference sequence). The CDR3 is 14 amino acids.

V gene TRBV7-9 combines with J gene TRBJ2-2, with 10 bases that match TRBD1. V dropped 3 bases and J dropped 2; count of bases not matched to a gene: 3. The CDR3 length is 16 residues. CDR1 and CDR2 (germline): SEHNR, FQNEAQ (reference sequence). Here the CDR3 reads CASSLGTGDNTGELFF. CDR3 in DNA: TGTGCCAGCAGCTTGGGGACAGGGGACAACACCGGGGAGCTGTTTTTT.

This clonotype was recorded a few times. This chain joins TRBV11-1 and TRBJ2-1; TRBD1 aligns across 12 bases. The CDR3 covers 18 residues. The V and J ends lost 5 bases and 0 bases, in that order; junction bases with no gene match: 8. The germline V gene has CDR1 SGHAT and CDR2 FQDESV (reference sequence). The CDR3, as DNA: TGTGCCAGCAGCCTGGGACAGGGGGCTTTTAGCTCCTACAATGAGCAGTTCTTC. Translation: CASSLGQGAFSSYNEQFF.

This clonotype was seen more than once but under ten times. The chain recombines TRBV29-1 with TRBJ2-2; D may be TRBD1 or TRBD2 (6 bases each). The length of the CDR3 is 14 residues. Germline V lookup: CDR1 SQVTM, CDR2 ANQGSEA. Trimming cost V 6 bases and J 0 bases, with 11 bases left between them. As DNA, the CDR3 is TGCAGCGTGCGGGACACTACGAACACCGGGGAGCTGTTTTTT. The encoded protein is CSVRDTTNTGELFF.

This chain joins TRBV7-2 and TRBJ2-1; D possibly corresponds to TRBD1 (5 bases). The CDR3 sequence is 16 residues long. Per the germline V gene, CDR1 is SGHTA and CDR2 is FQGNSA. The germline V and J ends were trimmed by 0 bases and 4 bases, with 13 bases remaining between them. This CDR3 reads CASSLAGSGFYNEQFF. The CDR3 region has the DNA TGTGCCAGCAGCTTAGCGGGGTCAGGGTTTTACAATGAGCAGTTCTTC. Together with reference TRBV7-2 and TRBJ2-1, the CDR3 gives the full variable domain: GAGVSQSPSNKVTEKGKDVELRCDPISGHTALYWYRQSLGQGLEFLIYFQGNSAPDKSGLPSDRFSAERTGGSVSTLTIQRTQQEDSAVYLCASSLAGSGFYNEQFFGPGTRLTVL.

This clonotype was counted only a few times. CDR3 region: CASSLVAGVVETQYF. CDR3 DNA: TGCGCCAGCAGCTTGGTTGCGGGAGTCGTCGAGACCCAGTACTTC. The V and J genes are TRBV5-1 and TRBJ2-5, with 7 bases aligning to TRBD2. This CDR3 comprises 15 residues. The trim removed 0 bases at V and 5 bases at J, leaving 7 bases unmatched. CDR1 is SGHRS and CDR2 is YFSETQ in the germline V gene.